This T cell receptor beta chain is drawn from a study of shared clonotypes between healthy human individuals. Study information: In total, the donors were a couple of women and a few men aged 18 to 49. Three plates were used per donor for CD4 naive, three for CD4 memory, two for CD8 naive and one for CD8 memory. Study-wide results and caveats: The study found 4.5% to 6% of naive CD4 clonotypes shared across several donors.

The ends were cut back, 7 bases at V and 3 bases at J, with 12 bases in the middle. The CDR3 length is 12 residues. Per the germline V gene, CDR1 is SQVTM and CDR2 is ANQGSEA. The deep-level immunoSEQ assay was used. TCRdb's table, derived via immunoSEQ multiplex PCR, lists solely in-frame clones and lacks some. Here the sample spans about 2.4 million clones, roughly 93% being singletons. This clone occurred a few times. The antigen remains undetermined. Material: naive CD4+ T cells from PBMCs. Stated subset: CD45RA+ positively selected. This clonotype was obtained from a man aged 18 to 35 in good health. Some clones in this sample may be carry-over from other donors' samples. The chain combines TRBV29-1 with TRBJ1-2, with a tentative D call TRBD1 (6 bases). CDR3 protein: CSASYRDYGYTF. The CDR3 coding sequence is TGCAGCGCATCATACAGGGACTATGGCTACACCTTC.